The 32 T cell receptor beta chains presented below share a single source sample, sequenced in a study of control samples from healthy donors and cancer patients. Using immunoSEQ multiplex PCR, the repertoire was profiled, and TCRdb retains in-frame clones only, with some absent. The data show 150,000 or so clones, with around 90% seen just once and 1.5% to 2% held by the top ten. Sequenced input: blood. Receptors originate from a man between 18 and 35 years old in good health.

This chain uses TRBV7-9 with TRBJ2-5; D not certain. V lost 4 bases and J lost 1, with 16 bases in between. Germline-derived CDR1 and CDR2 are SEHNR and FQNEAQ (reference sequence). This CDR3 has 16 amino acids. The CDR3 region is CASSSRFRTAQETQYF. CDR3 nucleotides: TGTGCCAGCAGCTCACGCTTTCGGACGGCCCAAGAGACCCAGTACTTC.

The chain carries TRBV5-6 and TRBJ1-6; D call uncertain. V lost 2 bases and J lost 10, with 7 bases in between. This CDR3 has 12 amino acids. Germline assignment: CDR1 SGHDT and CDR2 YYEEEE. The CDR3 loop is CASSLLGSPLHF. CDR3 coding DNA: TGTGCCAGCAGCTTACTTGGGTCACCCCTCCACTTT.

In DNA, the CDR3 is TGTGCCAGCAGCCTACCTACAGGGAATGAGCAGTTCTTC. This encodes CASSLPTGNEQFF. The chain joins TRBV3-1 (or the pseudogene TRBV3-2) to TRBJ2-1; D might be TRBD1 (6 bases). CDR3 length: 13 residues. CDR1 is LGHDT, CDR2 YNNKEL, per germline (reference sequence). V gave up 4 bases and J gave up 7 bases, with 11 bases separating them.

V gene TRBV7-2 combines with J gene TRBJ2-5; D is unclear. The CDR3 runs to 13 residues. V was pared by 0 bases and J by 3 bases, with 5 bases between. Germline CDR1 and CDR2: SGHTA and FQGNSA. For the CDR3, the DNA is TGTGCCAGCAGCTTAGCCAGGAAAGAGACCCAGTACTTC. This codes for CASSLARKETQYF.

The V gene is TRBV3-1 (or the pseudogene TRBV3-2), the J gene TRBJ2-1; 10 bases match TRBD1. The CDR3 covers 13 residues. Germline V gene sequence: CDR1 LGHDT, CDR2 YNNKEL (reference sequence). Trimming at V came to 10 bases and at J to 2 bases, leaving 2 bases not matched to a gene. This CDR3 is CATGQGPYNEQFF. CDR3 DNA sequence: TGTGCCACGGGACAGGGGCCCTACAATGAGCAGTTCTTC.

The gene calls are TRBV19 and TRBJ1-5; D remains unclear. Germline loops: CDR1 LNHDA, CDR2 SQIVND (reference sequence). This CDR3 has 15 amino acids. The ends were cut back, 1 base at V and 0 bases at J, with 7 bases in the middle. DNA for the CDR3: TGTGCCAGTAGTATAGCGCGCTATAGCAATCAGCCCCAGCATTTT. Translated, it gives CASSIARYSNQPQHF.

The CDR3 here is CASSQERTSNEKLFF. The CDR3 nucleotides are TGTGCCAGCAGCCAAGAAAGGACATCGAATGAAAAACTGTTTTTT. This chain connects TRBV14 to TRBJ1-4; possibly TRBD1 for D (5 bases). V was trimmed by 0 bases and J by 5 bases, leaving 10 bases between them. The germline gives CDR1 SGHDN, CDR2 FVKESK. The CDR3 contains 15 residues. Full variable domain (missing parts from reference TRBV14 and TRBJ1-4): EAGVTQFPSHSVIEKGQTVTLRCDPISGHDNLYWYRRVMGKEIKFLLHFVKESKQDESGMPNNRFLAERTGGTYSTLKVQPAELEDSGVYFCASSQERTSNEKLFFGSGTQLSVL.

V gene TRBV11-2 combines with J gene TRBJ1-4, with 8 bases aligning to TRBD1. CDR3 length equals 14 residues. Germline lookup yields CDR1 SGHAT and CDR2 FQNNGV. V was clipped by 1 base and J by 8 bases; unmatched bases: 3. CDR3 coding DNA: TGTGCCAGCAGCTTAGCGCGGACAGGGGAAAAACTGTTTTTT. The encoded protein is CASSLARTGEKLFF.

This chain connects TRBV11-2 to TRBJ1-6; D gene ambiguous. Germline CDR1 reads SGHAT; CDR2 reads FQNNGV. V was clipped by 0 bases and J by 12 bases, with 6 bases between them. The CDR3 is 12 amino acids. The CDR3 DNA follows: TGTGCCAGCAGCTTAGACGTGGGACCCCTCCACTTT. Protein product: CASSLDVGPLHF. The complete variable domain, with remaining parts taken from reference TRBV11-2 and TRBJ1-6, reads EAGVAQSPRYKIIEKRQSVAFWCNPISGHATLYWYQQILGQGPKLLIQFQNNGVVDDSQLPKDRFSAERLKGVDSTLKIQPAKLEDSAVYLCASSLDVGPLHFGNGTRLTVT.

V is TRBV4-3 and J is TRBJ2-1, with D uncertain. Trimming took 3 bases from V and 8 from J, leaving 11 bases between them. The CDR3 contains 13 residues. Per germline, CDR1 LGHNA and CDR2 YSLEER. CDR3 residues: CASSQERVDEQFF. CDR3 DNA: TGCGCCAGCAGCCAGGAACGGGTAGATGAGCAGTTCTTC.

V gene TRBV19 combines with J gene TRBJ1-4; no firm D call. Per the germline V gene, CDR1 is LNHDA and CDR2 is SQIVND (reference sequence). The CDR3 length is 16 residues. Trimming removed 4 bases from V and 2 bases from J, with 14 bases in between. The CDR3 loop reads CASSTGRFNTNEKLFF. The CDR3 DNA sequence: TGTGCCAGTAGTACAGGAAGATTTAATACTAATGAAAAACTGTTTTTT.

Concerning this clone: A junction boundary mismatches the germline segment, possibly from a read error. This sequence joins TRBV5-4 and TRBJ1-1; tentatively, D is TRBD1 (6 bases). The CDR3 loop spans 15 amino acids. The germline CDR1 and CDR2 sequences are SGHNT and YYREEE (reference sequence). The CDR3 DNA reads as TGTGCCAGCACCTTGAGGGGGGACGGGAACACTGAAGCTTTCTTT. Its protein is CASTLRGDGNTEAFF.

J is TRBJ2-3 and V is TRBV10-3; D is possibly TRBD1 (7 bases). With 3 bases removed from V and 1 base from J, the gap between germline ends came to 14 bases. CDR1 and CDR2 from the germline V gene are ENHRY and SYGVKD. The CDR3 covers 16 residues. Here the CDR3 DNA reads TGTGCCATCAGTGAAGGAGGGGGCGGAGGCACAGATACGCAGTATTTT. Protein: CAISEGGGGGTDTQYF.

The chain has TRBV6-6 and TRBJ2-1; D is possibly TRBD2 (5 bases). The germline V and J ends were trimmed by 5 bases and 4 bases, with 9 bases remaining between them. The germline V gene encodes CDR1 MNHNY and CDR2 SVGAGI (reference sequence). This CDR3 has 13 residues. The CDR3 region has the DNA TGTGCCAGCAGTCCCGGGGTTTACAATGAGCAGTTCTTC. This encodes CASSPGVYNEQFF.

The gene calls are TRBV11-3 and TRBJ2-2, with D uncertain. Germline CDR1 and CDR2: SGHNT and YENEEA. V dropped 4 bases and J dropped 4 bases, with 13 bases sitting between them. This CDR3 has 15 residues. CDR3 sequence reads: CASSSDPDRTGELFF. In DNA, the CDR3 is TGTGCCAGCAGCTCGGACCCCGATCGCACCGGGGAGCTGTTTTTT.

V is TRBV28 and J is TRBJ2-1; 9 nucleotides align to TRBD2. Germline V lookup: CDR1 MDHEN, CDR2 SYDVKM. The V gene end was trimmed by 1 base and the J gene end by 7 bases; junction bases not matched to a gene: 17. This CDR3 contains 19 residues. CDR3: CASSLSRGTASGVRNEQFF. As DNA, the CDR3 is TGTGCCAGCAGTTTATCGAGGGGGACTGCTAGCGGGGTTCGGAATGAGCAGTTCTTC.

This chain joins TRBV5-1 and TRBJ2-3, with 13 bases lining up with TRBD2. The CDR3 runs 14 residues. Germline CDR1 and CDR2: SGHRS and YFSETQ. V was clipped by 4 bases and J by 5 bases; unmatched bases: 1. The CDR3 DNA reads TGCGCCAGCAGCCGGACTAGCGGGGGAGATACGCAGTATTTT. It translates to CASSRTSGGDTQYF.

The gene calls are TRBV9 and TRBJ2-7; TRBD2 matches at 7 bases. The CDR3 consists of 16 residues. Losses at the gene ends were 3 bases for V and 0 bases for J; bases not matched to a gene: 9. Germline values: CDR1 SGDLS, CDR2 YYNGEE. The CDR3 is CASSEGIGGGSYEQYF. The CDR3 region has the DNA TGTGCCAGCAGCGAAGGGATCGGCGGGGGCTCCTACGAGCAGTACTTC.

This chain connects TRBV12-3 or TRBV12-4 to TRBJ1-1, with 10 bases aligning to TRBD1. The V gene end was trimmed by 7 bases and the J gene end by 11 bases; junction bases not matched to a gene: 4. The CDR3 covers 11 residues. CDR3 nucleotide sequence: TGTGCCAGCACTGACAGGGGGCGGGCTTTCTTT. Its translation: CASTDRGRAFF.

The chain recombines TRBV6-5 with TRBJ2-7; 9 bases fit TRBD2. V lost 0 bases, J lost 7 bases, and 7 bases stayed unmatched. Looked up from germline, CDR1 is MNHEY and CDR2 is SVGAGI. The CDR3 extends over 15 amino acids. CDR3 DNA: TGTGCCAGCAGTTACTCCGGGACTAGCTCAGGGGAGCAGTACTTC. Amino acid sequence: CASSYSGTSSGEQYF.

CDR3 sequence (DNA): TGTGCCAGCAGTGGGAACCAAGAGACCCAGTACTTC. Its protein is CASSGNQETQYF. The V call is TRBV2, the J call TRBJ2-5; D is ambiguous. The V and J ends lost 4 bases and 0 bases respectively, with 3 bases between them. Germline-derived CDR1 and CDR2 are SNHLY and FYNNEI. CDR3 length: 12 residues.

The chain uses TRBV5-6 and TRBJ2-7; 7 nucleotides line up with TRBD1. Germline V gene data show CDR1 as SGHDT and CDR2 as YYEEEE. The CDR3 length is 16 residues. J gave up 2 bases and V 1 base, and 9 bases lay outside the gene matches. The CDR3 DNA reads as TGTGCCAGCAGCTTGTGGGACAGCTTAAAGACCTACGAGCAGTACTTC. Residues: CASSLWDSLKTYEQYF.

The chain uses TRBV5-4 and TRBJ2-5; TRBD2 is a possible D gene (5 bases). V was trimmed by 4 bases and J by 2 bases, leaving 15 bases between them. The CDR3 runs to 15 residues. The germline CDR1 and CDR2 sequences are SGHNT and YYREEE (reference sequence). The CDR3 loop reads CASSPPGFGQETQYF. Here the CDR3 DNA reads TGTGCCAGCAGCCCCCCGGGGTTTGGGCAAGAGACCCAGTACTTC.

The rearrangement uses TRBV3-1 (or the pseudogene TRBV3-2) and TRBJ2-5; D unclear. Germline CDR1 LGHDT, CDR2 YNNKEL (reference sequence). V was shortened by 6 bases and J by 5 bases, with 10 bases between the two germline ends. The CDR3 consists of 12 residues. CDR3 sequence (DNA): TGTGCCAGCAGGACGGCCTCGGAGACCCAGTACTTC. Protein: CASRTASETQYF.

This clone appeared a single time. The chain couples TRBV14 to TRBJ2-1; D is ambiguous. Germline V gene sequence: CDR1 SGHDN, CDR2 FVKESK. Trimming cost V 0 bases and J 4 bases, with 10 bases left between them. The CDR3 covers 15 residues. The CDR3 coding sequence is TGTGCCAGCAGCCAAGAGATCGGACGTTACAATGAGCAGTTCTTC. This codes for CASSQEIGRYNEQFF.

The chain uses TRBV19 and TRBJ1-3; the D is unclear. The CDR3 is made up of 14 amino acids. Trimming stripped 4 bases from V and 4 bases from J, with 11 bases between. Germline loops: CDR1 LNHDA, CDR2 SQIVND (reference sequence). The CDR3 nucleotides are TGTGCCAGTAGTAAGGCGCTGAAAGGAAACACCATATATTTT. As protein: CASSKALKGNTIYF.

CDR3 loop: CASSPDTGTGNQPQHF. In DNA, the CDR3 is TGTGCCAGCAGCCCTGATACCGGGACAGGCAATCAGCCCCAGCATTTT. The chain couples TRBV4-2 to TRBJ1-5; 7 nucleotides align to TRBD1. With V trimmed by 4 bases and J by 2 bases, 8 bases remained unmatched. In germline, CDR1 is LGHNA, CDR2 YNFKEQ. This CDR3 region has 16 residues.

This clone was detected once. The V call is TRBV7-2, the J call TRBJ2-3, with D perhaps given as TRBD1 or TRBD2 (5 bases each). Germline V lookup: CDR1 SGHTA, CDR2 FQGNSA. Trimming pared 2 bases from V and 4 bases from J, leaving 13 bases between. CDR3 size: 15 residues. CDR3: CASSLRFQGADTQYF. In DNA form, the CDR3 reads TGTGCCAGCAGCTTACGATTCCAGGGAGCAGATACGCAGTATTTT.

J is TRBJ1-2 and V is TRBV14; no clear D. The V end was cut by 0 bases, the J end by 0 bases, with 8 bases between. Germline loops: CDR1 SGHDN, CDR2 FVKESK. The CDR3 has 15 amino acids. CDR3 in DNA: TGTGCCAGCAGCCAAGACTTACAGCCTAACTATGGCTACACCTTC. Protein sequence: CASSQDLQPNYGYTF.

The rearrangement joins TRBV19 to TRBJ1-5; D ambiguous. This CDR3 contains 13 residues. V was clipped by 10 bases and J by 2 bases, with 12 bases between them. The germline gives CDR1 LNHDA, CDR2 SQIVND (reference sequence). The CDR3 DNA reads TGTGCCACCGCGAAAGCGGGCAATCAGCCCCAGCATTTT. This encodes CATAKAGNQPQHF.

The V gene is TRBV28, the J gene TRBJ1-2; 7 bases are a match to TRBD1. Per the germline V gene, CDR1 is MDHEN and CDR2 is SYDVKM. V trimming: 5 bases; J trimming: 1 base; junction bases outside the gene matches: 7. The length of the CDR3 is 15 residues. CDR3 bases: TGTGCCAGCAGTACAAACAGGGGCTATAACTATGGCTACACCTTC. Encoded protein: CASSTNRGYNYGYTF.

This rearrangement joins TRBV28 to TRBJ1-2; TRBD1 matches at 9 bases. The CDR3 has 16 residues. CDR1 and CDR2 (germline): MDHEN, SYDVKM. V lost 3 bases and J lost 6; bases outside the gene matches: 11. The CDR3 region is CASSFGTGYWYDGYTF. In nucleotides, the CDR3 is TGTGCCAGCAGTTTCGGGACAGGGTACTGGTACGATGGCTACACCTTC.